The present TCR beta chain was sequenced within a study of blood T cells in healthy people across ages. The V end was cut by 9 bases, the J end by 0 bases, with 12 bases between. Germline loops: CDR1 SNHLY, CDR2 FYNNEI. This CDR3 contains 15 residues. A sample-barcoded 5' primer and a J-beta primer mix were used in a second PCR of roughly 7 to 11 cycles. Each CDR3 protein gets one entry after TCRdb re-called the 5' RACE reads with MiXCR. The profile covers around 2 million distinct CDR3 sequences, with about 39% appearing a single time and around 23% taken by the ten largest. Roughly 9.8 milliliters of peripheral blood were drawn from each donor. Each sample provided at least 6 micrograms of extracted total RNA.

The V gene is TRBV2, the J gene TRBJ1-6; no definite D call. The sequenced material came from blood. This TCR derives from a human donor in good health. The CDR3 DNA reads as TGTGCCAGTAAGGACTTAGGCTCCTATAATTCACCCCTCCACTTT. It encodes CASKDLGSYNSPLHF.